A selection of T cell receptor beta chains follows, all from one sample in a study of blood T cell repertoires in COVID-19. TCRdb keeps only in-frame clones here, not all; method: immunoSEQ multiplex PCR. This sample yields around 99,000 clones, of which 79% are seen a single time; 15% to 20% belongs to the top ten. The sequencing input was peripheral blood. These receptors originate from a woman older than 75 with active or convalescent COVID-19. Both conserved end residues are part of each CDR3. A D gene is named only where the DNA matches it firmly. Not all rows give a size; the values are once, few, many and, for expanded clones, a class.

TRBJ2-3 | TRBV6-1 | TRBD2 | NA | CASSEVRLAGFTDTQYF
TRBJ2-2 | TRBV3-1/TRBV3-2 | TRBD1 | NA | CASSDLEQGQGYTGELFF
TRBJ2-5 | TRBV18 | TRBD2 | NA | CASSPPGGLGTQYF
TRBJ2-6 | TRBV9 | NA | NA | CASSIGGISGANVLTF
TRBJ1-4 | TRBV7-9 | TRBD1 | NA | CASSLTTGEKLFF
TRBJ1-5 | TRBV2 | TRBD1 | NA | CASSEGGQGDQPQHF
TRBJ2-5 | TRBV27 | TRBD1 | once | CASSLGQGGTQYF
TRBJ1-5 | TRBV30 | TRBD1 | NA | CAWSLGQGWQPQHF
TRBJ2-3 | TRBV24-1 | TRBD1 | few | CATSDSYGTGGVTDTQYF
TRBJ2-5 | TRBV9 | TRBD2 | few | CASSVVASGRSRMLDGKTQYF
TRBJ1-2 | TRBV5-1 | NA | few | CASSLGSHYGYTF
TRBJ1-2 | TRBV9 | NA | once | CASSVGTTHYGYTF
TRBJ2-1 | TRBV19 | TRBD2 | few | CASSIGLASNEQFF
TRBJ2-1 | TRBV9 | TRBD2 | NA | CASSVGGAGGPLSSYNEQFF
TRBJ2-1 | TRBV24-1 | TRBD2 | NA | CATSDRLAGGQFF
TRBJ2-5 | TRBV4-1 | TRBD1 | NA | CASSLYTGGPEETQYF
TRBJ2-1 | TRBV12-1 | NA | once | CASSSPGTSPLNEQFF
TRBJ2-3 | TRBV19 | TRBD2 | NA | CASSIGGSGADTQYF
TRBJ2-7 | TRBV2 | TRBD2 | NA | CASSEASGRRYEQYF
TRBJ2-1 | TRBV3-1/TRBV3-2 | TRBD2 | NA | CASSRGLASSYNEQFF
TRBJ2-7 | TRBV9 | TRBD2 | NA | CASSVGTSGLGEQYF
TRBJ1-5 | TRBV10-3 | NA | NA | CAISEGGADSNQPQHF
TRBJ2-2 | TRBV3-1/TRBV3-2 | NA | few | CASNYIPGELFF
TRBJ2-5 | TRBV5-1 | TRBD2 | NA | CASSHLAGEAETQYF
TRBJ1-5 | TRBV27 | NA | NA | CASREWGGYQPQHF
TRBJ1-5 | TRBV7-8 | NA | once | CASSARTPLYSNQPQHF
TRBJ2-5 | TRBV9 | NA | NA | CASSVGGMGETQYF
TRBJ1-2 | TRBV9 | NA | NA | CASSPSPANYGYTF
TRBJ2-7 | TRBV5-6 | NA | NA | CASSSGTLLNYEQYF
TRBJ2-7 | TRBV2 | NA | once | CASQTAGNSYEQYF
TRBJ2-7 | TRBV5-1 | TRBD2 | NA | CASKAGGPSTYEQYF
TRBJ1-1 | TRBV5-1 | TRBD1 | NA | CASRGQGFEAFF
TRBJ1-2 | TRBV5-1 | NA | few | CASSPTAGVDGYTF